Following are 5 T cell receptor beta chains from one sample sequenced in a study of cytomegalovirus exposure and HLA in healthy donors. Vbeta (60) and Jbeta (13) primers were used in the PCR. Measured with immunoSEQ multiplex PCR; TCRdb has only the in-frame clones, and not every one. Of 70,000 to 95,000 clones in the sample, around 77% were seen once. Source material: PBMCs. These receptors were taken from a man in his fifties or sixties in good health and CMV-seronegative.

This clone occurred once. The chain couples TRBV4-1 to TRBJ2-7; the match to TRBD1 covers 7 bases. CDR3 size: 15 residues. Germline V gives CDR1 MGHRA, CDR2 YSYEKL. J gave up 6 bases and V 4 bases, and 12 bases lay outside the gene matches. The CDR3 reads CASSRDRGPQLEQYF. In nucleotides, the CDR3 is TGCGCCAGCAGCCGGGACAGAGGACCCCAACTCGAGCAGTACTTC.

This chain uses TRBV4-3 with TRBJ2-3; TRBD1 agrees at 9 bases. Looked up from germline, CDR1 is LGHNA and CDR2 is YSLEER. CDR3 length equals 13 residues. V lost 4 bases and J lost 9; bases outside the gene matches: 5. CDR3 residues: CASSRGGQGTQYF. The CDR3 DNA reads TGCGCCAGCAGCCGGGGGGGACAGGGAACGCAGTATTTT.

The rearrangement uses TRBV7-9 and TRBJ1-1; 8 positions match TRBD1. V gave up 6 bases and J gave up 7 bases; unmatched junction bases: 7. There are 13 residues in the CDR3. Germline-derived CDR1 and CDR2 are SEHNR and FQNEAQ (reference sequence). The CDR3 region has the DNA TGTGCCAGCAGACGAAGAGACAGGGGTGAAGCTTTCTTT. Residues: CASRRRDRGEAFF.

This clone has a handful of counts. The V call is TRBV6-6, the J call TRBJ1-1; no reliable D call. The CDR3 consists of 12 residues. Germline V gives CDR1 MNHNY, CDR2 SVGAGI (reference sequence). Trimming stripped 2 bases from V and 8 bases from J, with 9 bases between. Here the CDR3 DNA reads TGTGCCAGCAGTTACGGGCGAGCCGAAGCTTTCTTT. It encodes CASSYGRAEAFF.

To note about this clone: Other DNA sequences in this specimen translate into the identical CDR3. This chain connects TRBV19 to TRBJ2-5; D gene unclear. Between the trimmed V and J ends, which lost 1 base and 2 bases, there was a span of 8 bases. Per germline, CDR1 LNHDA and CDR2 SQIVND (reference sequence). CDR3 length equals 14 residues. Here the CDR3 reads CASSIGTGQETQYF. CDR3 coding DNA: TGTGCCAGTAGTATAGGTACGGGTCAAGAGACCCAGTACTTC.